These 14 T cell receptor beta chains were sequenced from one sample in a study of T-cell reconstitution after alpha-beta-depleted transplantation in children. The library targeted TCRbeta and was prepared with unique molecular identifiers. TCRdb passed the PCR reads through MiXCR, listing each CDR3 protein once. This table holds approximately 8,200 distinct CDR3 sequences, around 30% found once. The sequences come from peripheral blood, collected 60 days after TCRalphabeta/CD19-depleted stem cell transplant. The receptor set was obtained from a boy under two years old who had a stem cell transplant for SCID, so the T cells may come from the graft donor.

This sequence joins TRBV5-1 and TRBJ2-7; D gene ambiguous. The CDR3 loop spans 15 amino acids. Trimming took 1 base from V and 0 from J, leaving 11 bases between them. CDR1 SGHRS and CDR2 YFSETQ come from the germline V gene. The CDR3 nucleotides read TGCGCCAGCAGCTTGTTAACCGGTACCTCCTACGAGCAGTACTTC. This sequence encodes CASSLLTGTSYEQYF.

This clonotype rates as medium-sized. CDR3 nucleotide sequence: TGTGCCAGCAGCTTCCCCGCTTCCCACTACAATGAGCAGTTCTTC. This gives the protein CASSFPASHYNEQFF. The chain uses TRBV7-9 and TRBJ2-1; D unclear. Trimming shortened V by 3 bases and J by 3 bases, and 12 bases separated the two germline ends. In germline, CDR1 is SEHNR, CDR2 FQNEAQ (reference sequence). This CDR3 region has 15 residues.

This clonotype ranks as medium-sized (0.01 to 0.1%). This chain connects TRBV20-1 to TRBJ1-6; tentative D call: TRBD1 (6 bases). V was pared by 1 base and J by 3 bases, with 13 bases between. The CDR3 has 16 amino acids. Germline-derived CDR1 and CDR2 are DFQATT and SNEGSKA (reference sequence). The CDR3 is CSARVRTVFYNSPLHF. In DNA form, the CDR3 reads TGCAGTGCTAGAGTCCGGACAGTTTTCTATAATTCACCCCTCCACTTT.

This chain connects TRBV20-1 to TRBJ2-3, with D maybe TRBD2 (5 bases). CDR1 and CDR2 (germline): DFQATT, SNEGSKA (reference sequence). The CDR3 is made up of 15 amino acids. V lost 0 bases and J lost 2, with 12 bases in between. The CDR3 sequence is CSARDLKRFTDTQYF. The CDR3 DNA is TGCAGTGCTAGAGATTTGAAGCGGTTCACAGATACGCAGTATTTT.

This clonotype is deemed medium-sized. V gene TRBV5-1 combines with J gene TRBJ1-1; TRBD1 matches at 8 bases. J gave up 0 bases and V 4 bases, and 5 bases lay outside the gene matches. CDR1 and CDR2 from the germline V gene are SGHRS and YFSETQ. The CDR3 totals 15 residues. The CDR3 bases are TGCGCCAGCAGCACGGGGACAGGACTGAACACTGAAGCTTTCTTT. Protein product: CASSTGTGLNTEAFF.

In its sample, this clonotype was seen many times. The chain combines TRBV10-2 with TRBJ2-5; 7 nucleotides agree with TRBD2. Germline lookup yields CDR1 WSHSY and CDR2 SAAADI. This CDR3 is 15 amino acids long. Losses at the gene ends were 4 bases for V and 7 bases for J; bases not matched to a gene: 12. The DNA of the CDR3 is TGCGCCAGCAGTGGACTTGGCGGGGGTGTTCGGACCCAGTACTTC. Translation gives CASSGLGGGVRTQYF.

This clonotype is labeled as medium-sized. This chain joins TRBV9 and TRBJ1-1, with D perhaps matching TRBD1 (6 bases). The V end was cut by 4 bases, the J end by 4 bases, with 11 bases between. CDR1 and CDR2 (germline): SGDLS, YYNGEE. This CDR3 has 13 amino acids. DNA of the CDR3: TGTGCCAGCAGCCTTACAGGGTCCACTGAAGCTTTCTTT. Translating it yields CASSLTGSTEAFF.

This clonotype qualifies as medium-sized. The gene calls are TRBV25-1 and TRBJ2-5; D is perhaps TRBD2 (6 bases). Between the trimmed V and J ends, which lost 7 bases and 4 bases, there was a span of 16 bases. Germline loops: CDR1 MGHDK, CDR2 SYGVNS. This CDR3 spans 14 amino acids. The CDR3 loop is CASTGVGGGETQYF. CDR3 DNA sequence: TGTGCCAGCACCGGGGTCGGGGGAGGAGAGACCCAGTACTTC.

In its sample, this clonotype was seen a few times. The CDR3: CASSLAGQGGEQFF. CDR3 DNA sequence: TGTGCCAGCAGTTTAGCGGGACAGGGAGGTGAGCAGTTCTTC. The chain is built from TRBV12-3 or TRBV12-4 and TRBJ2-1; TRBD1 aligns across 9 bases. This CDR3 is built from 14 residues. Trimming removed 0 bases from V and 9 bases from J; junction bases left unmatched: 3.

This clonotype was observed a few times. The chain links TRBV3-1 to TRBJ1-2; D is ambiguous. CDR3 length: 14 residues. CDR1 and CDR2 from the germline V gene are LGHDT and YNNKEL (reference sequence). Between the trimmed V and J ends, which lost 0 bases and 6 bases, there was a span of 11 bases. Written as DNA, the CDR3 is TGTGCCAGCAGCCAAGATTTAGGGATGGATGGCTACACCTTC. Residues: CASSQDLGMDGYTF.

The chain links TRBV25-1 to TRBJ2-1, with 7 bases fitting TRBD2. Losses at the gene ends were 1 base for V and 10 bases for J; bases not matched to a gene: 4. The CDR3 has 13 residues. Germline V gene lookup returns CDR1 MGHDK and CDR2 SYGVNS. This chain's CDR3 is CASSESGGQEQFF. The CDR3 nucleotides are TGTGCCAGCAGTGAATCGGGGGGTCAAGAGCAGTTCTTC.

Many counts were recorded for this clonotype. V gene TRBV21-1 combines with J gene TRBJ2-7. TRBV21-1 is a listed pseudogene. The CDR3 is 16 residues long. Written as DNA, the CDR3 is TGTGCCAGCAGCAAAGATATCAGCGTTAGCTCCTACGAGCAGTACTTC. It yields the protein CASSKDISVSSYEQYF.

By frequency in the sample, this clonotype is medium-sized. The CDR3 reads CASSARGGNSPLHF. The CDR3 nucleotides read TGTGCCAGCAGCGCCCGGGGGGGAAATTCACCCCTCCACTTT. V is TRBV13 and J is TRBJ1-6; the D gene is possibly TRBD1 (5 bases). Trimming removed 5 bases at V and 7 bases at J, with 12 bases between. In germline, CDR1 is PRHDT, CDR2 FYEKMQ (reference sequence). This CDR3 is built from 14 residues. The whole variable domain, remainder taken from reference TRBV13 and TRBJ1-6, is AAGVIQSPRHLIKEKRETATLKCYPIPRHDTVYWYQQGPGQDPQFLISFYEKMQSDKGSIPDRFSAQQFSDYHSELNMSSLELGDSALYFCASSARGGNSPLHFGNGTRLTVT.

This clonotype appeared a single time. The chain carries TRBV11-2 and TRBJ2-3; D unresolved. The length of the CDR3 is 13 residues. V was shortened by 9 bases and J by 3 bases, with 13 bases between the two germline ends. The germline V gene has CDR1 SGHAT and CDR2 FQNNGV. For the CDR3, the DNA is TGTGCCAGTCAGTGGTACAAGACAGATACGCAGTATTTT. Residues: CASQWYKTDTQYF.